The clone carrying this TCR beta chain came up many times. This specimen belongs to a study of read filtering for tumor transcriptome and immune sequencing. Background on the study: Among patients, approximately 17 were male and some 15 female, aged 47 to 80 (mean around 68). RNA-seq yielded only about 75 to 1273 TCR reads, IR-seq about 4 to 10.27 million.

Molecular barcoded adaptors covering alpha/delta and beta/gamma chains were used on approximately 400 ng RNA. Each CDR3 protein gets one entry after TCRdb re-called the reads with MiXCR. The data contain about 57,000 distinct CDR3 sequences, over 11% of them singletons. The CDR3 spans 13 residues. Germline-derived CDR1 and CDR2 are MNHEY and SVGEGT. Trimming took off 5 bases at V and 4 bases at J, with 9 bases between the two ends. The rearrangement uses TRBV6-2 or TRBV6-3 and TRBJ2-1; D is uncertain. The sample was a population of CD138-negative cells sorted from bone marrow. The source of this sequence is a donor at least 40 years old with multiple myeloma. Here the CDR3 DNA reads TGTGCCAGCAGTCCCGGGTTATACAATGAGCAGTTCTTC. Protein product: CASSPGLYNEQFF.